Listed below are T cell receptor beta chains from one sample, sequenced in a study of T cells in tumors after PD-1 blockade. TCRdb's table, derived via immunoSEQ multiplex PCR, lists solely in-frame clones and lacks some. The repertoire includes about 4,000 clones, roughly 64% of them detected once, and 62% sits in the top ten. The specimen comprised tumor tissue, sampled after anti-PD-1 treatment. These receptor sequences come from a human donor with cutaneous squamous cell carcinoma. The CDR3 runs from the conserved cysteine through the conserved F or W. A D gene is named only where the DNA matches it firmly. A row's size may be missing; if present it is once, few, many or a size class.

clone_size: few; v_call: TRBV4-1; j_call: TRBJ1-4; d_call: -; cdr3_nt: TGCGCCAGCAGCATGGCGTACGGGGATGAAAAACTGTTTTTT; cdr3_aa: CASSMAYGDEKLFF
clone_size: few; v_call: TRBV7-9; j_call: TRBJ2-3; d_call: TRBD2; cdr3_nt: TGTGCCAGCAGCTTAATCGCGGGGGTCAACACATTCACAGATACGCAGTATTTT; cdr3_aa: CASSLIAGVNTFTDTQYF
clone_size: -; v_call: TRBV19; j_call: TRBJ1-5; d_call: -; cdr3_nt: TGTGCCAGTAGTCCGACAGTCAATCAGCCCCAGCATTTT; cdr3_aa: CASSPTVNQPQHF
clone_size: -; v_call: TRBV29-1; j_call: TRBJ2-3; d_call: -; cdr3_nt: TGCAGCGTTGAAGCTAGCGTCGGCACAGATACGCAGTATTTT; cdr3_aa: CSVEASVGTDTQYF
clone_size: medium-sized; v_call: TRBV7-9; j_call: TRBJ1-6; d_call: -; cdr3_nt: TGTGCCAGCAGCTTATCGGGGGAAGGCTATAATTCACCCCTCCACTTT; cdr3_aa: CASSLSGEGYNSPLHF
clone_size: -; v_call: TRBV6-5; j_call: TRBJ2-3; d_call: -; cdr3_nt: TGTGCCAGTCGTCAGCTCCTCATGGATACAGATACGCAGTATTTT; cdr3_aa: CASRQLLMDTDTQYF
clone_size: few; v_call: TRBV7-9; j_call: TRBJ1-2; d_call: -; cdr3_nt: TGTGCCAGCAGCTTAGCGGGTCTTGCCTATGGCTACACCTTC; cdr3_aa: CASSLAGLAYGYTF
clone_size: -; v_call: TRBV18; j_call: TRBJ1-1; d_call: -; cdr3_nt: TGTGCCAGCTCACCGGACGGGGACACTGAAGCTTTCTTT; cdr3_aa: CASSPDGDTEAFF
clone_size: few; v_call: TRBV5-5; j_call: TRBJ1-4; d_call: TRBD1; cdr3_nt: TGTGCCAGCAGCTTACAGGGGGCAACTAATGAAAAACTGTTTTTT; cdr3_aa: CASSLQGATNEKLFF
clone_size: -; v_call: TRBV9; j_call: TRBJ1-3; d_call: -; cdr3_nt: TGTGCCACCTCACAGGGTGCTGGAAACACCATATATTTT; cdr3_aa: CATSQGAGNTIYF
clone_size: -; v_call: TRBV7-9; j_call: TRBJ1-1; d_call: -; cdr3_nt: TGTGCCAGCAGCTTTACAGGGTCGTCTGAAGCTTTCTTT; cdr3_aa: CASSFTGSSEAFF